The clone carrying this TCR beta chain has just a few counts. Antigen unknown. CDR1 and CDR2 (germline): SGHRS, YFSETQ. The CDR3 covers 14 residues. The germline V and J ends were trimmed by 1 base and 1 base, with 8 bases remaining between them. This sample was taken from a study of beta chain features in type 1 diabetes. Study findings and constraints: Within each of all four CD4+ subsets, Type 1 diabetes patients had TCRB CDR3s that were moderately but significantly shorter. Researchers could not determine here whether HLA type influences TCRB rearrangement.

By way of CD45RO/CCR7/CD25/CD127/CD95/CD27, the CD4+ regulatory, stem cell-like memory, central memory and naive cells were sorted. Sequenced material consisted of expressed TCRB transcripts (all of the isolated RNA was reverse transcribed). TCRdb keeps only in-frame clones here, not all; method: immunoSEQ multiplex PCR. Found here are almost 350,000 clones, 9.3% of them singletons; the top ten hold about 1%. The chain joins TRBV5-1 to TRBJ1-1; D gene unclear. The sequencing input was central memory CD4+ T cells from blood. This TCR was sampled from a man younger than 40 with type 1 diabetes. Here the CDR3 DNA reads TGCGCCAGCAGCTTGAGGGAGAAGAACACTGAAGCTTTCTTT. It codes for CASSLREKNTEAFF.